Below, one T cell receptor (beta chain) is given with its context. Its antigen remains unknown. TCRdb's copy holds only in-frame clones and misses some; the assay was immunoSEQ multiplex PCR. The sample lists 1.5 million to 2.5 million clones; roughly 94% were seen once. The sample comes from a study of shared clonotypes between healthy human individuals. Overall study findings and caveats: In general, naive subsets displayed greater estimated richness than memory subsets did.

Trimming took off 2 bases at V and 8 bases at J, with 12 bases between the two ends. This CDR3 contains 14 residues. CDR1 is LGHNA and CDR2 is YSLEER in the germline V gene. Selected positively for CCR7 and CD45RO-negative, naive CD8 cells excluded terminally differentiated effector memory CD45RA+ cells. Donors were healthy HIV-negative adults without recent acute infections or vaccinations. This clonotype was obtained from a man between 18 and 29 years old in good health. Sequencing input: naive CD8+ T cells sorted from blood. This chain links TRBV4-3 with TRBJ1-4; D perhaps matches TRBD1 (5 bases). CDR3 in amino acids: CASSQSGADEKLFF. The CDR3 coding sequence is TGCGCCAGCAGCCAATCCGGGGCGGACGAAAAACTGTTTTTT.